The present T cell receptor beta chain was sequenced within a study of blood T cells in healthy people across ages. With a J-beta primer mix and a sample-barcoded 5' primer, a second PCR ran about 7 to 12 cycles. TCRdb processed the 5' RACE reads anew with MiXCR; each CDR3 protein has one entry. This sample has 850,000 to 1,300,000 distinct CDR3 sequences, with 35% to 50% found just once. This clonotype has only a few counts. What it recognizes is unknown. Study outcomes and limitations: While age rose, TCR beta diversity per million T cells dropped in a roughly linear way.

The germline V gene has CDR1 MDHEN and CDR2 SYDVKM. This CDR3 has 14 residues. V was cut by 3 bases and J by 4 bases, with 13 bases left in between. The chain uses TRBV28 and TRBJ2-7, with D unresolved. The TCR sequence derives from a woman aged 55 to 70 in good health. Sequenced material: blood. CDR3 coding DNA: TGTGCCAGCAGTTTGAATAGAGCTGGTTACGAGCAGTACTTC. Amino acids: CASSLNRAGYEQYF.